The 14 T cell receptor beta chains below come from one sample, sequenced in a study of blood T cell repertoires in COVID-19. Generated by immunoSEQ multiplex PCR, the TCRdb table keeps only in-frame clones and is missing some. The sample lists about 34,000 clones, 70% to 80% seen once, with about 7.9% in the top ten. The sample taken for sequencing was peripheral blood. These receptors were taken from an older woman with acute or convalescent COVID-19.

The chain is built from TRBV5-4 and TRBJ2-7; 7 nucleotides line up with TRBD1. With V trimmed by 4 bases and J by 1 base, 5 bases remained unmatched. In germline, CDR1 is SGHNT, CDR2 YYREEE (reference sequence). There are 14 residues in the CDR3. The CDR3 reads CASSLGDRSYEQYF. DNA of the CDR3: TGTGCCAGCAGCCTTGGGGACAGATCCTACGAGCAGTACTTC.

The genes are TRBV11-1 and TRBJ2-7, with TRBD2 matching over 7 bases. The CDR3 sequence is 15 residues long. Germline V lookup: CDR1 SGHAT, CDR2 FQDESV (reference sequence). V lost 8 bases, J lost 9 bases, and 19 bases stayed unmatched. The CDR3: CASGEGGGDLTLQYF. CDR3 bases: TGTGCCAGCGGAGAGGGCGGGGGAGACCTTACGTTGCAGTACTTC.

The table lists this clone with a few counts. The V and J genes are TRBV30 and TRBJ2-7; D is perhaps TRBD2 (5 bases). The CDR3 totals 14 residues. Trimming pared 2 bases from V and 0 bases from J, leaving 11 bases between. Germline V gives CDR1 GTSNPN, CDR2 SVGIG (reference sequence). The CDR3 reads CAWSRTFISYEQYF. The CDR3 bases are TGTGCCTGGAGTCGGACTTTCATCTCCTACGAGCAGTACTTC.

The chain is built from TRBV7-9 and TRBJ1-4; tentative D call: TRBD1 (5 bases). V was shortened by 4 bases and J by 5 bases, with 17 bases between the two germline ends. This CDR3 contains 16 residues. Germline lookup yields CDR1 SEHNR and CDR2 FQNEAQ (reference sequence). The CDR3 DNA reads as TGTGCCAGCAGCTCGAACGGAAGGGGCTCAAATGAAAAACTGTTTTTT. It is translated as CASSSNGRGSNEKLFF. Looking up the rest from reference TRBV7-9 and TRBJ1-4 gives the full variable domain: DTGVSQNPRHKITKRGQNVTFRCDPISEHNRLYWYRQTLGQGPEFLTYFQNEAQLEKSRLLSDRFSAERPKGSFSTLEIQRTEQGDSAMYLCASSSNGRGSNEKLFFGSGTQLSVL.

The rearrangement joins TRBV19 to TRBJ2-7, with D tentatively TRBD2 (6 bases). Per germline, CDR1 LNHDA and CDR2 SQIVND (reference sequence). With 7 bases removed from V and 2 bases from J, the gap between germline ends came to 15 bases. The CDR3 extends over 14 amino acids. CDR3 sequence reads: CASNTPGETYEQYF. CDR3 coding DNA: TGTGCCAGTAATACGCCGGGGGAAACCTACGAGCAGTACTTC.

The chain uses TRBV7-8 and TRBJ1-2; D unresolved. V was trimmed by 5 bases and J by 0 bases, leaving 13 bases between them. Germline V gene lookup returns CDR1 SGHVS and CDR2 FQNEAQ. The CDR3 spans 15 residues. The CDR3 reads CASSDLGSANYGYTF. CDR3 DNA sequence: TGTGCCAGCAGCGACCTCGGGTCTGCTAACTATGGCTACACCTTC.

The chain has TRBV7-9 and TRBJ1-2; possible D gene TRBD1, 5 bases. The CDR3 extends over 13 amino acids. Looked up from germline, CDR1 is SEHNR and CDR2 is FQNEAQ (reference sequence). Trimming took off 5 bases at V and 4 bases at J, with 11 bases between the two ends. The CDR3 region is CASSPSGAYGYTF. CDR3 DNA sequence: TGTGCCAGCAGCCCGAGCGGGGCCTATGGCTACACCTTC.

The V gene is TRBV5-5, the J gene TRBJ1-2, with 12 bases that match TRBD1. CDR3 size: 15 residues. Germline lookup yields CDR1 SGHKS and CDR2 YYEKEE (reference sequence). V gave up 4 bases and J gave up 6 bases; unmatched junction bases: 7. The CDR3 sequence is CASSAIGTGGHGYTF. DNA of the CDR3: TGTGCCAGCAGCGCAATAGGGACAGGGGGCCATGGCTACACCTTC. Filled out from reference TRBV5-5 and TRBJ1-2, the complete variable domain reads DAGVTQSPTHLIKTRGQQVTLRCSPISGHKSVSWYQQVLGQGPQFIFQYYEKEERGRGNFPDRFSARQFPNYSSELNVNALLLGDSALYLCASSAIGTGGHGYTFGSGTRLTVV.

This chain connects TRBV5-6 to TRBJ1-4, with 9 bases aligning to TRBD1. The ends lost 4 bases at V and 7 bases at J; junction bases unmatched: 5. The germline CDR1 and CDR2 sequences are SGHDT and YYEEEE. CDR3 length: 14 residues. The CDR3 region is CASSLGQGSEKLFF. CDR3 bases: TGTGCCAGCAGCCTTGGACAGGGGTCTGAAAAACTGTTTTTT.

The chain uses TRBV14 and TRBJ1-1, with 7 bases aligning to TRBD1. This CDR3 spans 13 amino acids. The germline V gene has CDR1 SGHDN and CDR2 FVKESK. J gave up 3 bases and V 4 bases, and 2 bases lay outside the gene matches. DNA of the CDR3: TGTGCCAGCAGCCTTGGGACAGACACTGAAGCTTTCTTT. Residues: CASSLGTDTEAFF.

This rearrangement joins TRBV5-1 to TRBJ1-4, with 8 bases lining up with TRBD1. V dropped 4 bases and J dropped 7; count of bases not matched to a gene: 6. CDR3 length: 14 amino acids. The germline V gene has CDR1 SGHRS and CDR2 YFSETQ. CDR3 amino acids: CASSPGQEGEKLFF. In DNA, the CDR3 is TGCGCCAGCAGCCCGGGACAGGAGGGTGAAAAACTGTTTTTT.

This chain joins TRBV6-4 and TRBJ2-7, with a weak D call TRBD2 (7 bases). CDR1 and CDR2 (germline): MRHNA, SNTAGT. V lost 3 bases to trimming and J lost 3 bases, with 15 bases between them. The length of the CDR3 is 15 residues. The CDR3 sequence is CASSEGPGEGYEQYF. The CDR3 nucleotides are TGTGCCAGCAGTGAAGGGCCAGGGGAGGGCTACGAGCAGTACTTC.

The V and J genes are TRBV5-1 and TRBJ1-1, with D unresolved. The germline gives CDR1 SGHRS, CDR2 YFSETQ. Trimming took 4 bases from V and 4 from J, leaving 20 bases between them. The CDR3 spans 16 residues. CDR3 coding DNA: TGCGCCAGCAGCCCGAACCCGACGGGTATGGGCACTGAAGCTTTCTTT. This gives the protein CASSPNPTGMGTEAFF. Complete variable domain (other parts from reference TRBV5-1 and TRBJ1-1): KAGVTQTPRYLIKTRGQQVTLSCSPISGHRSVSWYQQTPGQGLQFLFEYFSETQRNKGNFPGRFSGRQFSNSRSEMNVSTLELGDSALYLCASSPNPTGMGTEAFFGQGTRLTVV.

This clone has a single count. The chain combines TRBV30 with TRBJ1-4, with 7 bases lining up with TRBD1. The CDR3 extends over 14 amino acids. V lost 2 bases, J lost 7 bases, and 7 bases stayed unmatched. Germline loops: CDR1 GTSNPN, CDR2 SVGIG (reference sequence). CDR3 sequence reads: CAWSFNRGGEKLFF. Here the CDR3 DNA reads TGTGCCTGGAGTTTCAACAGGGGTGGTGAAAAACTGTTTTTT.